This T cell receptor beta chain appears in the sequencing data of a study of cytomegalovirus exposure and HLA in healthy donors (TCRdb year 2017). For context, the study as a whole: An earlier analysis of roughly 500 of the donors reported about 250 Gb of sequence data and around 110 million unique TCR beta sequences from some 180 million T cells. An early release covering over 500 HLA-typed donors comprised 250 to 350 gigabases of sequencing data and tens of millions of unique TCR sequences. Of the 398 genotyped donors, approximately 80% were placed in the genetic ancestry cluster associated with self-reported Caucasian donors. The study was designed to test whether signatures of past pathogen exposure could be identified by cataloging public T cell receptors. Using immunosequencing, the study profiled T cell repertoires from around 670 subjects and related those repertoires to cytomegalovirus serostatus. Besides the first cohort of around 670 subjects, a separate validation cohort made up of 90 to 150 different subjects was used. To predict cytomegalovirus infection status, the study brought together high-throughput TCR immunosequencing, statistical association of individual TCRs with disease status, and machine learning. To study patterns of TCR occurrence, a later analysis re-analyzed previously published TCR beta repertoires from hundreds of donors and added high-resolution HLA genotyping. In the later analysis, no new phenotypic data were used to find candidate immune exposures; instead, reliance was placed on TCR beta sequences and their occurrence across donors. To decide whether each TCR beta V gene segment behaved as functional or pseudogenic, an earlier analysis of some 580 of the donors relied on high-throughput TCR beta sequencing. Alongside the repertoire data, information on donor age, sex, ethnicity and CMV serostatus was compiled. A later genetic analysis used genome-wide SNP genotypes for 398 of the 666 donors, treating that subset as a discovery cohort. All discovery cohort repertoires had been generated on a single sequencing platform. HLA typing covered class I and class II loci at four-digit resolution. Typing coverage varied by locus: about 629-630 donors for A, B, C, DRB1 and DQB1; approximately 500 for DQA1; more than 600 for DPA1; approximately 470 for DPB1. A few DR-DQ haplotypes were treated as single units for association and clustering because of strong linkage in the cohort. Across under 500 genotyped donors of the cohort, an average of about 240,000 unique TCR beta nucleotide sequences per donor were sequenced, and roughly 20% of those sequences were non-productive. What the authors observed across the whole study: In the study, some 160 TCR beta chains were listed as associated with cytomegalovirus. A further reported finding was that TCR beta sequences accurately predicted the HLA-A and HLA-B alleles for most subjects in the first cohort. A few of the identified cytomegalovirus-associated TCR beta chains were confirmed in vitro to be specific for cytomegalovirus antigens. A cluster of highly shared sequence variants was judged likely to be a technical artifact of the sequencing pipeline. Correlated functional status among segregating V segments might be attributable to linkage disequilibrium, but an unknown experimental factor could not be ruled out. Because counts were too low, about 18 rarely observed V segments, including chromosome 9 orphons, were excluded from the earlier analysis of around 590 of the donors. Most TCR sequences were seen in very few donors, while some public TCRs were found in many individuals. In both the original and validation cohorts, the classifier was reported to diagnose cytomegalovirus status with high specificity and sensitivity. A later analysis found that most CMV-associated TCR beta chains appeared HLA-restricted, with HLA associations seemingly driven largely by CMV exposure. Strong co-occurrence of HLA alleles, especially DR and DQ, made assigning TCR associations to individual alleles difficult. Because HLA typing was missing for some donors at each locus, association tests included only the typed subset. In an earlier analysis of some 550 of the donors, most TCR beta V segments were observed in productive rearrangements about 87% or about 30% of the time, broadly matching IMGT annotations. Compared with the roughly 720-donor mean, donors in an Asian-associated ancestry cluster had fewer N-insertions in productive TCRs, according to a later genetic analysis. Several of the top co-occurrence clusters appeared to be linked to parvovirus B19, influenza, CMV and Epstein-Barr virus, according to a later analysis. The authors suggested that the approach could potentially be generalized to other disease states and immunological phenotypes. CMV serostatus was the only immune exposure information available for the cohort. The cohort was sequenced for TCR beta chains only, and without alpha or paired-chain data the features that could be detected were limited. In a later analysis, around 15,000 TCR beta sequences were associated with specific HLA alleles at a false discovery rate of 0.05. Presence/absence analyses assumed roughly uniform sequencing depth across donors, an assumption that may not hold. Compared with equally common non-associated chains, HLA-associated TCR beta chains in a later analysis were more clonally expanded and had lower generation probabilities. A later genetic analysis associated a missense DCLRE1C variant with V-gene and J-gene trimming of TCR beta chains, and an independent cohort replicated the association. A later analysis found that TCR association rates varied across HLA loci, with DRB1 alleles showing the most associated TCRs and HLA-C alleles the fewest. Some IMGT-functional V segments, including TRBV6-2 and TRBV6-3, could not be told apart with the 87-base-pair reads, so those segments were excluded.

Libraries were built with the immunoSEQ multiplex PCR assay. A mixture of 60 forward primers for TCR Vbeta segments and 13 reverse primers for TCR Jbeta segments was used in the multiplex PCR. The CDR3 region of rearranged TCR beta genes was amplified from genomic DNA with a multiplex PCR assay. Amplified TCR beta libraries were sequenced as 87-base-pair reads on the Illumina HiSeq System. Regarding the original processing steps: Across the roughly 640 repertoires, a later analysis counted roughly 77 million unique TCR beta chains, approximately 10 million of which were shared by at least two donors. To remove PCR and sequencing errors, raw reads were error-corrected and collapsed into unique sequences using a nearest-neighbor algorithm that merged closely related sequences. V, D and J gene segments were assigned by aligning CDR3 sequences to IMGT reference sequences. Each retained sequence needed at least a six-nucleotide match to both a V gene segment and a J gene segment. Rearrangements were called productive when the CDR3 lacked stop codons and stayed in frame with V and J; all others were non-productive. CDR3 was defined according to IMGT convention as the region running from the second conserved V-encoded cysteine to the conserved J-encoded phenylalanine. In an earlier analysis of more than 550 of the donors, sequences lacking an unambiguous match to a single V gene segment were excluded. In an earlier analysis of roughly 600 of the donors, a V segment was called functional when productive rearrangements were above 56.7%, and segregating when the standard deviation between donors exceeded 5%. A statistical classification framework was developed to diagnose cytomegalovirus status using the catalog of TCR beta chain sequences. V and J gene assignment, in a later analysis, came from comparing TCR nucleotide sequences with IMGT/GENE-DB human TR gene sequences. Using the TCRdist pipeline, a later analysis assigned CDR3 sequences along with most-parsimonious VDJ recombination scenarios. In a later analysis, every TCR beta chain was defined by the combination of its CDR3 amino acid sequence and its V-gene family, and reads without a unique V-gene family were dropped. A later analysis removed 592 highly shared, low-generation-probability nucleotide sequences to deal with suspected cross-contamination and a sequencing artifact. In a later analysis, a clonal expansion index for each public chain was calculated from normalized within-repertoire ranks of inferred template counts. In a later analysis, generation probabilities were computed using a VDJ recombination model fitted to out-of-frame rearrangements, and the results were checked against IGoR. In a later analysis, TCR-TCR, TCR-HLA and TCR-CMV co-occurrence was scored with hypergeometric tests, and a repertoire-size bias correction was applied to TCR pairs. In a later analysis, false discovery rates were estimated by permuting HLA or CMV assignments 20 times. In a later analysis, co-occurring TCRs were grouped with DBSCAN, and TCRdist sequence similarity was added when clustering was performed within HLA-allele-positive subsets. Repertoires with fewer than 30,000 or more than 120,000 public chains, plus five repertoires with anomalous nucleotide sharing, were excluded from co-occurrence clustering. As stored in TCRdb, this immuneACCESS dataset retains in-frame rearrangements with V and J assigned. A fraction of the clones does not appear; measured against another copy, unresolved V genes explain less than half of the discrepancy, and the remainder lacks a known reason. The V and J calls and clone size were taken over from that table, and D and trimming were inferred from the DNA. This sample comprises 140,000 or so clones, about 75% of them detected only once. The ten largest make up around 4.2% of the sample.

This clone has only a few counts. The specificity of this receptor is unknown. Base-call qualities are not available, and no considerably larger clone is one nucleotide away. The cohort consisted of 650 to 850 healthy bone marrow donors. Cohort members were all nominally healthy when sampled, although unrecorded immune exposures were likely present. The donor was CMV seronegative and was included in the group of several hundred seronegative cohort members. A peripheral blood sample was provided by each donor, and peripheral blood mononuclear cells were used for TCR beta sequencing. The Qiagen DNeasy Blood Extraction Kit was used to extract genomic DNA from the blood cell samples. According to the germline V gene (reference sequence), CDR1 reads MNHEY and CDR2 reads SMNVEV. Cut back by 2 bases and 6 bases, the V and J ends lie 11 bases apart. The CDR3 numbers 14 residues from cysteine through phenylalanine. This entry keeps only the CDR3 DNA: 42 bases, framed from base 1.

The chain is assembled from TRBV27 and TRBJ1-5; matching of 6 bases hints at TRBD1 as the D gene. This sequence originates from a man aged 60-69 years in good health and CMV-seronegative. Sequencing input: PBMCs. The CDR3 corresponds to CASSLTLGGQPQHF. The sequenced DNA: TGTGCCAGCAGTTTAACCCTAGGGGGTCAGCCCCAGCATTTT.